These 3 T cell receptor beta chains share one sample of origin, sequenced in a study of T cell repertoires in ileal Crohn's disease. Generated by immunoSEQ multiplex PCR, the TCRdb table keeps only in-frame clones and is missing some. The sample lists several thousand clones; approximately 72% were seen once. The time point was: proximal margin of the surgical specimen (macroscopically non-inflamed). What was sequenced was ileal tissue. All receptors come from an adult with Crohn's disease.

The V and J genes are TRBV7-3 and TRBJ2-2; D might be TRBD1 (5 bases). Germline V CDR1 and CDR2: SGHTA, FQGTGA. Trimming removed 5 bases from V and 6 bases from J, with 13 bases in between. CDR3 length: 14 residues. In DNA, the CDR3 is TGTGCCAGCAGCCCGTCGACAGAATCCGGGGAGCTGTTTTTT. Translated: CASSPSTESGELFF.

The chain joins TRBV19 to TRBJ1-2, with D unclear. Germline-derived CDR1 and CDR2 are LNHDA and SQIVND (reference sequence). Trimming pared 11 bases from V and 4 bases from J, leaving 17 bases between. The CDR3 totals 13 residues. CDR3 nucleotides: TGTGCCGCCGCCCCCCGAACCGCCTATGGCTACACCTTC. Translation gives CAAAPRTAYGYTF. The full variable domain, with the rest looked up from reference TRBV19 and TRBJ1-2, is DGGITQSPKYLFRKEGQNVTLSCEQNLNHDAMYWYRQDPGQGLRLIYYSQIVNDFQKGDIAEGYSVSREKKESFPLTVTSAQKNPTAFYLCAAAPRTAYGYTFGSGTRLTVV.

This clone came up once. V and J are TRBV7-9 and TRBJ2-7, with TRBD2 matching over 8 bases. Trimming cost V 7 bases and J 7 bases; bases outside gene matches: 15. The CDR3 is 15 residues long. The V gene's germline CDR1 is SEHNR and CDR2 FQNEAQ (reference sequence). The CDR3 loop is CASTHRTGGAGEQYF. The CDR3 region has the DNA TGTGCCAGCACCCACCGAACGGGGGGGGCGGGGGAGCAGTACTTC. The full variable domain, in which reference TRBV7-9 and TRBJ2-7 provide the parts outside the CDR3, is DTGVSQNPRHKITKRGQNVTFRCDPISEHNRLYWYRQTLGQGPEFLTYFQNEAQLEKSRLLSDRFSAERPKGSFSTLEIQRTEQGDSAMYLCASTHRTGGAGEQYFGPGTRLTVT.